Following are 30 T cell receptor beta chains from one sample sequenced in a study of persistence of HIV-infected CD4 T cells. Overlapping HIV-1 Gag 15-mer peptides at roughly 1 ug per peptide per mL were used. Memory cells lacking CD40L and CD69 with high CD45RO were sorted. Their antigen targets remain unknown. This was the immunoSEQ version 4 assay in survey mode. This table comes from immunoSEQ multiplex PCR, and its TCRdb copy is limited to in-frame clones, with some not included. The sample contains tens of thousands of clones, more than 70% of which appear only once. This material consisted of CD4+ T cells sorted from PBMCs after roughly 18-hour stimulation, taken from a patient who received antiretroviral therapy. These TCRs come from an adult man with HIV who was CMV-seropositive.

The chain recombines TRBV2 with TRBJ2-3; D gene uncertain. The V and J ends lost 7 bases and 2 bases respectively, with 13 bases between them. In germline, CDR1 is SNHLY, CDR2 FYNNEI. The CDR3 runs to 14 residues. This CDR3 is CASTRRVSTDTQYF. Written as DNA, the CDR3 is TGTGCCAGCACCCGCCGGGTATCCACAGATACGCAGTATTTT.

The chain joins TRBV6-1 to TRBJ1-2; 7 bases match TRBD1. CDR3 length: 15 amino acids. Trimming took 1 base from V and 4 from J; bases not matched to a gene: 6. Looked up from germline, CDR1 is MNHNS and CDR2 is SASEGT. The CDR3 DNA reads TGTGCCAGCAGTGAAGGATGGGACAGAAGCTATGGCTACACCTTC. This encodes CASSEGWDRSYGYTF.

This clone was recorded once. CDR3 nucleotide sequence: TGTGCCACTAAGGGGCAGTCTAATCAGCCCCAGCATTTT. Translated, it gives CATKGQSNQPQHF. The genes are TRBV6-6 and TRBJ1-5, with D tentatively TRBD1 (5 bases). Germline-derived CDR1 and CDR2 are MNHNY and SVGAGI (reference sequence). The CDR3 consists of 13 residues. V was pared by 10 bases and J by 4 bases, with 14 bases between.

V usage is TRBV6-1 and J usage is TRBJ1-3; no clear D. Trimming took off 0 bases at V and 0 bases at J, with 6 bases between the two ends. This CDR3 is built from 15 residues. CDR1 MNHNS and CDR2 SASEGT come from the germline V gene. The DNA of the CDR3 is TGTGCCAGCAGTGAAGCAGGGCCCTCTGGAAACACCATATATTTT. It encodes CASSEAGPSGNTIYF.

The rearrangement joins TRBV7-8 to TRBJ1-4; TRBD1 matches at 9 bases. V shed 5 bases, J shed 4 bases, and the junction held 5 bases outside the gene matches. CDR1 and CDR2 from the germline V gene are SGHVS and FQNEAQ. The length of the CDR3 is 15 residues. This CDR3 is CASSTRQGVNEKLFF. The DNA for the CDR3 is TGTGCCAGCAGCACCCGACAGGGGGTTAATGAAAAACTGTTTTTT.

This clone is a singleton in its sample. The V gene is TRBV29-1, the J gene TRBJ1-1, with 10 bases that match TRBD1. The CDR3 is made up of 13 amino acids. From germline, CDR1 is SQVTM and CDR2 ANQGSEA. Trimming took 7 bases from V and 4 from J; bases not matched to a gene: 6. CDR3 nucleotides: TGCAGCGCCCGGACAGGGGGGACCACTGAAGCTTTCTTT. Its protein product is CSARTGGTTEAFF.

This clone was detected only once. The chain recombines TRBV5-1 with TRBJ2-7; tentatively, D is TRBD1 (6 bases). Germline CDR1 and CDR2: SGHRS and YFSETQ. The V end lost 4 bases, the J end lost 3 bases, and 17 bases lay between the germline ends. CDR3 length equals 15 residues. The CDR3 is CASSPRVGAVYEQYF. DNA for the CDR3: TGCGCCAGCAGCCCCCGTGTGGGGGCTGTCTACGAGCAGTACTTC.

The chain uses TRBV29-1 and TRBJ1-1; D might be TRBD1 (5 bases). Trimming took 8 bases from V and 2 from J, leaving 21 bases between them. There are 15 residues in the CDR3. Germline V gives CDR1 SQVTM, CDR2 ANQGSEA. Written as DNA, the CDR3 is TGCAGCTCAAGGGGCAGCTTGAGCGTAAACACTGAAGCTTTCTTT. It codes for CSSRGSLSVNTEAFF.

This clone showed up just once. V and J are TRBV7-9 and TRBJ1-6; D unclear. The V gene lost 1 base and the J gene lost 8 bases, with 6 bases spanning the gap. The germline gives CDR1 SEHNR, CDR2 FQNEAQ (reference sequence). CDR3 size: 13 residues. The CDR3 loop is CASSLETYSPLHF. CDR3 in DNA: TGTGCCAGCAGCTTAGAGACGTATTCACCCCTCCACTTT. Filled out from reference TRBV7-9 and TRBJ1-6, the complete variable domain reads DTGVSQNPRHKITKRGQNVTFRCDPISEHNRLYWYRQTLGQGPEFLTYFQNEAQLEKSRLLSDRFSAERPKGSFSTLEIQRTEQGDSAMYLCASSLETYSPLHFGNGTRLTVT.

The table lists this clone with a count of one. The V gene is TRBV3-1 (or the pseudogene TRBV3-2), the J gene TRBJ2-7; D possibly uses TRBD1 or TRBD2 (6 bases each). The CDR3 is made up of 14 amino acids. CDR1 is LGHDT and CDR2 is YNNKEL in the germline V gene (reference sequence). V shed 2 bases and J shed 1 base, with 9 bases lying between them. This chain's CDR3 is CASSQQGTSYEQYF. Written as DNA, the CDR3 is TGTGCCAGCAGCCAACAGGGGACTTCCTACGAGCAGTACTTC.

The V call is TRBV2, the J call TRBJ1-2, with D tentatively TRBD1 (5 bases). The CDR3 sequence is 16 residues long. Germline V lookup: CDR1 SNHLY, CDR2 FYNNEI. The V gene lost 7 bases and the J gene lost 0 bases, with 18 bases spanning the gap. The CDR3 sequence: CASIRAGASSNYGYTF. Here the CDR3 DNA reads TGTGCCAGCATTCGAGCTGGGGCGTCTTCTAACTATGGCTACACCTTC.

The chain's CDR3 is CSASQAGGRTDTQYF. The CDR3 nucleotides are TGCAGTGCGAGTCAAGCGGGGGGGCGCACAGATACGCAGTATTTT. The chain employs TRBV20-1 and TRBJ2-3, with 10 bases fitting TRBD2. The germline V gene has CDR1 DFQATT and CDR2 SNEGSKA (reference sequence). The CDR3 has 15 amino acids. Trimming removed 6 bases from V and 1 base from J; junction bases left unmatched: 7.

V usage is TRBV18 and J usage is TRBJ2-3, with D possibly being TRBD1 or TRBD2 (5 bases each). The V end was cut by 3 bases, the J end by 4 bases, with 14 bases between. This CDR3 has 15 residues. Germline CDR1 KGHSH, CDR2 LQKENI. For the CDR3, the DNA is TGTGCCAGCTCACCGGCCCTTCGAGGGGCAGATACGCAGTATTTT. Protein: CASSPALRGADTQYF.

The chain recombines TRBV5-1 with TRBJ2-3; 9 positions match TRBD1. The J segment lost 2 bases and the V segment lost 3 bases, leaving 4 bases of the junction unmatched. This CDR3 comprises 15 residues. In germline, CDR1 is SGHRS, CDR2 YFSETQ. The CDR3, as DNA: TGCGCCAGCAGCTCGGGACAGGGACTCACAGATACGCAGTATTTT. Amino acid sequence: CASSSGQGLTDTQYF. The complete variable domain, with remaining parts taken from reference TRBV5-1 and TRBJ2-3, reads KAGVTQTPRYLIKTRGQQVTLSCSPISGHRSVSWYQQTPGQGLQFLFEYFSETQRNKGNFPGRFSGRQFSNSRSEMNVSTLELGDSALYLCASSSGQGLTDTQYFGPGTRLTVL.

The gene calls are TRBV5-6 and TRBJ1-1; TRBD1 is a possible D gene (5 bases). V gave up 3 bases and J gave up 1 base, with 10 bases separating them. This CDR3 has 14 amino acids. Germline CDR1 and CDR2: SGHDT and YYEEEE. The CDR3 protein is CASSSRGQNTEAFF. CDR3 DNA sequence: TGTGCCAGCAGCTCCCGGGGCCAGAACACTGAAGCTTTCTTT.

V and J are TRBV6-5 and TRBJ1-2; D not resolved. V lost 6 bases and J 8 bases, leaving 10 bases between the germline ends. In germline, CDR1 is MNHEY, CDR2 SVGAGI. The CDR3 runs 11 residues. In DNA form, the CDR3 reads TGTGCCAGCAGGGACCAGGAGGGCTACACCTTC. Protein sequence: CASRDQEGYTF.

The CDR3 DNA is TGTGCCAGTAGTATAGCTCAGGATCAGCCCCAGCATTTT. This gives the protein CASSIAQDQPQHF. The chain has TRBV19 and TRBJ1-5; D unclear. The CDR3 has 13 amino acids. Trimming cost V 1 base and J 5 bases, with 6 bases left between them. Germline-derived CDR1 and CDR2 are LNHDA and SQIVND (reference sequence).

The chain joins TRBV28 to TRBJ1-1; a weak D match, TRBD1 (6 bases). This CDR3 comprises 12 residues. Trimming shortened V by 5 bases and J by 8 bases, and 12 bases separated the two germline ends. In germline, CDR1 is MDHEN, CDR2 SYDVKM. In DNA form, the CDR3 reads TGTGCCAGCAGTACTGGGACACTGGAAGCTTTCTTT. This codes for CASSTGTLEAFF.

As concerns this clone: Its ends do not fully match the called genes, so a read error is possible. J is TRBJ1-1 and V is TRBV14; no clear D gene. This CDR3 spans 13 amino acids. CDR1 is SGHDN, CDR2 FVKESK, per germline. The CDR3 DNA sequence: TGTGCCAGCAGCCCACAGTGGAACAGTGAAGCTTTCTTT. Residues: CASSPQWNSEAFF.

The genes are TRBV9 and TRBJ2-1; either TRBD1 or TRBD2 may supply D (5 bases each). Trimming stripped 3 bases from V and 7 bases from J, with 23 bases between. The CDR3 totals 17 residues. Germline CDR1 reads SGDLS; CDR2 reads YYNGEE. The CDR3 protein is CASSAHINAGRGNEQFF. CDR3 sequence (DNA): TGTGCCAGCAGCGCCCACATTAACGCAGGGAGAGGGAATGAGCAGTTCTTC.

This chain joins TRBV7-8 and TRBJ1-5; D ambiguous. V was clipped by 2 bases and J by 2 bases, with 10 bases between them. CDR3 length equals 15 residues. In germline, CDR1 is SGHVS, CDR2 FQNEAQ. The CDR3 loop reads CASSLREARNQPQHF. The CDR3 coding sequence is TGTGCCAGCAGCTTACGGGAGGCTCGCAATCAGCCCCAGCATTTT.

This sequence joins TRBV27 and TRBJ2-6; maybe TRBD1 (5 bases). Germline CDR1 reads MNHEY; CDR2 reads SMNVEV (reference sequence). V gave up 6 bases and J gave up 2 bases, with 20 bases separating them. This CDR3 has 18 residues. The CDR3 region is CASSRYDGASAGANVLTF. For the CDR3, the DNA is TGTGCCAGCAGCCGGTACGATGGGGCTAGTGCTGGGGCCAACGTCCTGACTTTC.

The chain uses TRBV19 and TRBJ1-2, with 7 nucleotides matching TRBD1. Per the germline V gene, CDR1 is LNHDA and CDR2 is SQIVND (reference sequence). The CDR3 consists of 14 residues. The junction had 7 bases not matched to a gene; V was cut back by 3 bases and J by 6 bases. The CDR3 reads CASSIRGTDDGYTF. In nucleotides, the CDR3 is TGTGCCAGTAGTATTAGAGGGACAGACGATGGCTACACCTTC.

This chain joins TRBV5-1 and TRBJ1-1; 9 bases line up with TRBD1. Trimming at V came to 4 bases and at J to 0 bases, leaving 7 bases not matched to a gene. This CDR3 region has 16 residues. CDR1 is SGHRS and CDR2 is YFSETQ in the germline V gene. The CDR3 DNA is TGCGCCAGCAGCCGGGGACAGGGAAACATGAACACTGAAGCTTTCTTT. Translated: CASSRGQGNMNTEAFF.

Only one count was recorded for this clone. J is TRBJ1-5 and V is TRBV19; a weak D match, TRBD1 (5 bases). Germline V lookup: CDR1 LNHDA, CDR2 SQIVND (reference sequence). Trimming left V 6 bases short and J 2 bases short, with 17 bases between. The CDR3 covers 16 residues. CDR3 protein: CASRRGPTRGNQPQHF. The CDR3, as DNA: TGTGCCAGTAGGAGGGGACCTACGCGGGGCAATCAGCCCCAGCATTTT.

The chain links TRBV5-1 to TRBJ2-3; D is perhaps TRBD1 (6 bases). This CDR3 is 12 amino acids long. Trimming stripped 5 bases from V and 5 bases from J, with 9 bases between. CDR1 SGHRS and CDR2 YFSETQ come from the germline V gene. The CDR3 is CASRGAGDTQYF. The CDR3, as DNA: TGCGCCAGCAGGGGGGCGGGAGATACGCAGTATTTT.

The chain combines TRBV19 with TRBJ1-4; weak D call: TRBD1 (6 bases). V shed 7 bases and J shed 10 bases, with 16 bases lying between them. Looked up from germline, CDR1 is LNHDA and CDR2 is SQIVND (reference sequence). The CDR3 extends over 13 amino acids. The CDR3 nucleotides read TGTGCCAGTAACACAAGAGGGGGGAGAAAACTGTTTTTT. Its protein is CASNTRGGRKLFF.

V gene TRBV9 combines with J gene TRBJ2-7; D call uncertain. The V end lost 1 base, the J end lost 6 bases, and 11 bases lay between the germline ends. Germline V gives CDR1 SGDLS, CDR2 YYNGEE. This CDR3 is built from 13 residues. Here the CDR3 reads CASSVSYSSEQYF. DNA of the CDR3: TGTGCCAGCAGCGTAAGTTATAGCTCCGAGCAGTACTTC.

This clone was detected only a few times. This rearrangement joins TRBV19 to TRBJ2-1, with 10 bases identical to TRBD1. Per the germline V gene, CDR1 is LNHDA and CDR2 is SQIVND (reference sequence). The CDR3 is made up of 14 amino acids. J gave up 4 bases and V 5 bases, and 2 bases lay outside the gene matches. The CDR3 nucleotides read TGTGCCAGTAGTGGGACAGGGGCGTACAATGAGCAGTTCTTC. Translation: CASSGTGAYNEQFF.

The CDR3 sequence is CASSLKLLGRGTSPLHF. The CDR3 bases are TGTGCCAGCAGCTTGAAACTCCTTGGCCGGGGGACCTCACCCCTCCACTTT. The V gene is TRBV5-8, the J gene TRBJ1-6; maybe TRBD1 (5 bases). The length of the CDR3 is 17 residues. Germline V CDR1 and CDR2: SGHTS, YDEGEE. Trimming stripped 1 base from V and 10 bases from J, with 21 bases between.